These T cell receptor beta chains were read from a single sample in a study of Graves' ophthalmopathy and Graves' hyperthyroidism. TCRdb independently ran MiXCR on the multiplex PCR reads; one entry per CDR3 protein. The sample includes roughly 480,000 distinct CDR3 sequences, approximately 15% of them seen just once. The specimen sequenced was blood. All receptors come from a woman between 25 and 40 years old with Graves' ophthalmopathy. Both conserved end residues are part of each CDR3. A D gene is named only where the DNA matches it firmly. Clone sizes are given selectively: once, few, many, or a class where the clone is expanded.

clone size	J gene	V gene	D gene	CDR3 protein	CDR3 DNA
few	TRBJ1-1	TRBV29-1	-	CSVETPQTENFEAFF	TGCAGCGTTGAAACCCCGCAGACAGAGAACTTTGAAGCTTTCTTT
-	TRBJ2-3	TRBV11-2	-	CASSFALTDTQYF	TGTGCCAGCAGCTTTGCCCTCACAGATACGCAGTATTTT
many	TRBJ2-7	TRBV6-5	-	CASSFRFEWAQTYEQYF	TGTGCCAGCAGTTTCCGCTTTGAGTGGGCGCAGACCTACGAGCAGTACTTC
many	TRBJ1-2	TRBV20-1	TRBD1	CSAGGQNYGYTF	TGCAGTGCGGGGGGACAGAACTATGGCTACACCTTC
-	TRBJ2-7	TRBV5-1	-	CASSHRDGYEQYF	TGCGCCAGCAGCCACCGGGACGGCTACGAGCAGTACTTC
many	TRBJ1-5	TRBV28	-	CASTKTQLRSQPQHF	TGTGCCAGCACCAAGACCCAGTTAAGAAGTCAGCCCCAGCATTTT
many	TRBJ1-2	TRBV5-1	TRBD1	CASRPGGYANYGYTF	TGCGCCAGCAGGCCAGGGGGCTACGCTAACTATGGCTACACCTTC
many	TRBJ1-2	TRBV2	-	CASSDGMNRDGWGYTF	TGTGCCAGCAGTGATGGGATGAACAGGGATGGCTGGGGCTACACCTTC
many	TRBJ2-7	TRBV10-1	TRBD1	CASSDLRQGFEQYF	TGCGCCAGCAGTGATCTGCGACAGGGGTTCGAGCAGTACTTC
many	TRBJ1-1	TRBV5-6	TRBD1	CASSLGPQGSTEAFF	TGTGCCAGCAGCTTGGGGCCACAGGGGAGCACTGAAGCTTTCTTT
few	TRBJ2-2	TRBV5-1	-	CVSRATGELFF	TGCGTCAGCAGGGCCACCGGGGAACTGTTTTTT
-	TRBJ1-2	TRBV19	-	CASSRAGYSPYGYTF	TGTGCCAGTAGTAGGGCGGGATATTCACCCTATGGCTACACCTTC
many	TRBJ2-5	TRBV6-1	-	CASLTYQETQYF	TGTGCCAGCCTAACATACCAAGAGACCCAGTACTTC
-	TRBJ1-2	TRBV27	-	CASSFSRADSYTF	TGTGCCAGCAGTTTTTCCCGAGCAGATAGCTACACCTTC
many	TRBJ1-1	TRBV27	TRBD1	CATGQGNTEAFF	TGTGCCACGGGACAGGGAAACACTGAAGCTTTCTTT
-	TRBJ2-5	TRBV28	-	CASERRAWYQETQYF	TGTGCCAGCGAGAGACGAGCCTGGTACCAAGAGACCCAGTACTTC
many	TRBJ1-2	TRBV28	-	CASRFPKDYGYTF	TGTGCCAGCAGATTCCCTAAAGACTATGGCTACACCTTC
many	TRBJ2-7	TRBV6-2/TRBV6-3	TRBD1	CASSATGGEQYF	TGTGCCAGCAGCGCCACAGGGGGCGAGCAGTACTTC
many	TRBJ2-2	TRBV20-1	TRBD2	CSARTSGRRTGELFF	TGCAGTGCCAGGACTAGCGGGAGAAGGACCGGGGAGCTGTTTTTT
-	TRBJ2-7	TRBV6-5	-	CASSYSIEKGRSEQYF	TGTGCCAGCAGTTACTCGATTGAGAAAGGGAGGTCCGAGCAGTACTTC
-	TRBJ2-5	TRBV19	TRBD1	CASSPADRVETQYF	TGTGCCAGTAGTCCCGCTGACAGGGTGGAGACCCAGTACTTC
many	TRBJ2-5	TRBV20-1	-	CSANEAGSTSRETQYF	TGCAGTGCTAACGAGGCAGGGTCTACTTCGAGGGAGACCCAGTACTTC